The 7 T cell receptor beta chains in this list originate from one sample, sequenced in a study of blood T cell repertoires in COVID-19. TCRdb's table, derived via immunoSEQ multiplex PCR, lists solely in-frame clones and lacks some. The data show some 300,000 clones, approximately 88% seen once. The specimen sequenced was peripheral blood. These receptors were collected from a woman aged 25 to 45 who had recovered from COVID-19.

The chain has TRBV4-1 and TRBJ2-5; D perhaps matches TRBD2 (6 bases). Germline CDR1 is MGHRA and CDR2 is YSYEKL. Trimming pared 4 bases from V and 2 bases from J, leaving 14 bases between. CDR3 size: 15 residues. CDR3 in DNA: TGCGCCAGCAGCCTTATCGGGGCGGGACAAGAGACCCAGTACTTC. The encoded protein is CASSLIGAGQETQYF.

The chain carries TRBV19 and TRBJ2-6; D not resolved. The length of the CDR3 is 16 residues. CDR1 LNHDA and CDR2 SQIVND come from the germline V gene (reference sequence). The V end was cut by 2 bases, the J end by 1 base, with 9 bases between. The CDR3 loop reads CASSISRGSGANVLTF. CDR3 in DNA: TGTGCCAGTAGTATAAGTAGAGGTTCTGGGGCCAACGTCCTGACTTTC.

The genes are TRBV19 and TRBJ2-7, with TRBD1 matching 10 bases. Germline assignment: CDR1 LNHDA and CDR2 SQIVND (reference sequence). The J segment lost 6 bases and the V segment lost 3 bases, leaving 8 bases of the junction unmatched. This CDR3 comprises 15 residues. In nucleotides, the CDR3 is TGTGCCAGTAGTATTACCCTGGGACAGGGGATCGAGCAGTACTTC. It is translated as CASSITLGQGIEQYF.

The V and J genes are TRBV7-6 and TRBJ2-2; 7 bases are a match to TRBD1. CDR3 size: 16 residues. Germline V gene sequence: CDR1 SGHVS, CDR2 FNYEAQ. Trimming took 1 base from V and 0 from J; bases not matched to a gene: 2. DNA of the CDR3: TGTGCCAGCAGCTTAGTGGGACAGACGAACACCGGGGAGCTGTTTTTT. The encoded protein is CASSLVGQTNTGELFF.

The rearrangement links TRBV4-3 to TRBJ2-3; D not resolved. Looked up from germline, CDR1 is LGHNA and CDR2 is YSLEER. Trimming shortened V by 0 bases and J by 0 bases, and 7 bases separated the two germline ends. The CDR3 is made up of 15 amino acids. CDR3 loop: CASSQDSLSTDTQYF. DNA for the CDR3: TGCGCCAGCAGCCAAGATAGTCTAAGCACAGATACGCAGTATTTT.

This sequence joins TRBV5-4 and TRBJ2-2, with a possible D match to TRBD2 (5 bases). CDR3 size: 16 residues. In germline, CDR1 is SGHNT, CDR2 YYREEE (reference sequence). V lost 4 bases and J 4 bases, leaving 17 bases between the germline ends. The CDR3 DNA follows: TGTGCCAGCAGCCGAGGGATGGGTATCGGCACCGGGGAGCTGTTTTTT. This codes for CASSRGMGIGTGELFF.

The CDR3 here is CASSLDQGGWVNQPQHF. CDR3 in DNA: TGTGCCAGCAGCTTAGACCAGGGTGGTTGGGTAAATCAGCCCCAGCATTTT. This chain links TRBV7-2 with TRBJ1-5; D is perhaps TRBD1 (5 bases). This CDR3 contains 17 residues. CDR1 SGHTA and CDR2 FQGNSA come from the germline V gene. V lost 1 base, J lost 4 bases, and 17 bases lay in between.